One T cell receptor beta chain is described in this entry. The data were produced by immunoSEQ multiplex PCR, yet TCRdb's version contains in-frame clones alone and is incomplete. The sample holds 26,000 or so clones, roughly 91% seen once. The data originate from a study of control samples from healthy donors and cancer patients. Germline V gene sequence: CDR1 KGHDR, CDR2 SFDVKD. V lost 1 base and J lost 4; bases outside the gene matches: 11. This CDR3 is 17 amino acids long. The sample consisted of PBMCs. The sequence derives from a man aged 45 to 65 with lung cancer. The chain uses TRBV24-1 and TRBJ2-5; 7 nucleotides agree with TRBD2. The CDR3 DNA follows: TGTGCCACCAGTGATTTCGGGTGGGGTGGACTAGGAGAGACCCAGTACTTC. It codes for CATSDFGWGGLGETQYF.